This TCR beta chain was captured by sequencing in a study of cytomegalovirus exposure and HLA in healthy donors. Study-level background: From HLA-typed donors, an early data release held about 85 million unique TCRs.

60 Vbeta and 13 Jbeta primers were used in PCR. Clones were sequenced by immunoSEQ multiplex PCR, and TCRdb holds only the in-frame ones, with some missing. The sample shows more than 150,000 clones, 84% of them seen only once. This clone was picked up a small number of times. Antigen specificity is unknown. Whole-study findings and limits: Sequencing depth across donors, presence/absence analyses assumed, was roughly uniform. Confirmation was obtained in vitro that a few CMV-associated chains are specific for CMV antigens.

The CDR3 covers 12 residues. Germline V gene data show CDR1 as SEHNR and CDR2 as FQNEAQ (reference sequence). V was cut by 5 bases and J by 11 bases, with 15 bases left in between. Sequencing used PBMCs. The TCR sequence derives from a boy aged 2-15 years in good health and CMV-seronegative. The V and J genes are TRBV7-9 and TRBJ1-1, with D possibly being TRBD1 (5 bases). The CDR3 sequence: CASSPDSVLAFF. For the CDR3, the DNA is TGTGCCAGCAGCCCCGACAGTGTCTTGGCTTTCTTT.